This T cell receptor (beta chain) was captured in a study of blood T cell repertoires in COVID-19. About the research overall: COVID-19 samples from acute and convalescent phases originated in the United States, Italy and Spain.

Original data processing: Reference gene primer amplification in the assay estimated nucleated cell counts. Only in-frame clones appear in the TCRdb table, and some are missing; sequencing was by immunoSEQ multiplex PCR. V and J calls and clone size follow that table, whereas D and trimming were derived from the DNA. The table has 200,000 to 250,000 clones, 65% to 90% seen once. The CDR3 extends over 17 amino acids. V was clipped by 1 base and J by 1 base, with 16 bases between them. Per germline, CDR1 MGHRA and CDR2 YSYEKL. This clone was counted a single time. The gene calls are TRBV4-1 and TRBJ1-1; possibly TRBD1 for D (6 bases). What was sequenced was peripheral blood. The clonotype originates from a man older than 75 with acute or convalescent COVID-19. For the CDR3, the DNA is TGCGCCAGCAGCCAAGGCGTCCCGACAGGAAAGAACACTGAAGCTTTCTTT. This codes for CASSQGVPTGKNTEAFF.